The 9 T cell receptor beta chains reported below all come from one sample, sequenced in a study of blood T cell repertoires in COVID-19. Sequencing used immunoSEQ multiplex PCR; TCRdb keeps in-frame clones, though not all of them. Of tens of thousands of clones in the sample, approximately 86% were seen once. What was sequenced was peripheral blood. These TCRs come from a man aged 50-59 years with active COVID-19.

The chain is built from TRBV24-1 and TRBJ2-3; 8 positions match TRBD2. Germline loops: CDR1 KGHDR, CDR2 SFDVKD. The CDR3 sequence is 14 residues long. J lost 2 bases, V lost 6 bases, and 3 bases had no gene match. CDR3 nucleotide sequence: TGTGCCACCAGTCGGGGACTAGTCACAGATACGCAGTATTTT. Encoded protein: CATSRGLVTDTQYF.

The CDR3 DNA reads as TGTGCCAGCTCCACCTCACAGGGGGCGGGTGGCTACACCTTC. It translates to CASSTSQGAGGYTF. The genes are TRBV6-5 and TRBJ1-2; 9 nucleotides align to TRBD1. Germline CDR1 MNHEY, CDR2 SVGAGI. Trimming took 8 bases from V and 7 from J; bases not matched to a gene: 11. The CDR3 covers 14 residues.

The CDR3: CASSLGRGISYEQYV. CDR3 bases: TGTGCCAGCAGCTTAGGTAGGGGAATCTCCTACGAGCAGTACGTC. The chain links TRBV5-4 to TRBJ2-7; weak D call: TRBD1 (5 bases). The germline gives CDR1 SGHNT, CDR2 YYREEE (reference sequence). The V and J ends lost 2 bases and 0 bases respectively, with 12 bases between them. The CDR3 is 15 amino acids.

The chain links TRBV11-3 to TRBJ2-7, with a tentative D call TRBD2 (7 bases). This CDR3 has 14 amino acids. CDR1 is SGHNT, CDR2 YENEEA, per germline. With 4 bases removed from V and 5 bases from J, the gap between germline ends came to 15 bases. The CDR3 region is CASSSTLGGHEQYF. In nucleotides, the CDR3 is TGTGCCAGCAGCTCCACCCTCGGGGGGCACGAGCAGTACTTC.

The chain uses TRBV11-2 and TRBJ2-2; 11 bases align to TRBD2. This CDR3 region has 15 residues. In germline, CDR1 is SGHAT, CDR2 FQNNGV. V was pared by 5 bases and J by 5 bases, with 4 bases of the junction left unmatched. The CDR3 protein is CASSRLAGKTGELFF. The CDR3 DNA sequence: TGTGCCAGCAGCCGACTAGCGGGAAAGACCGGGGAGCTGTTTTTT.

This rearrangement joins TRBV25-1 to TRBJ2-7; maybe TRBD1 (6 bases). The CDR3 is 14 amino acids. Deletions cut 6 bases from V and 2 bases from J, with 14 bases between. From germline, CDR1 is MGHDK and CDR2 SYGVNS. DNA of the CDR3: TGTGCCAGCAGGGCTCAGGGGAACCCCTACGAGCAGTACTTC. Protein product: CASRAQGNPYEQYF.

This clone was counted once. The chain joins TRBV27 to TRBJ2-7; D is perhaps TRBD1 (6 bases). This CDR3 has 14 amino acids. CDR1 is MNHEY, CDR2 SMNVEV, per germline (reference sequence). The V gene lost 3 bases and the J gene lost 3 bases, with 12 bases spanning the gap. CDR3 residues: CASSFAQGNYEQYF. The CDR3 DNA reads TGTGCCAGCAGTTTCGCTCAGGGGAACTACGAGCAGTACTTC.

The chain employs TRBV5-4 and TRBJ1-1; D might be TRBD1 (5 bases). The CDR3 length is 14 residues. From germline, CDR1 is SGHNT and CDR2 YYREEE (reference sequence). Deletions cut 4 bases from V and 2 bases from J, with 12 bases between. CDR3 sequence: CASSRFGGNTEAFF. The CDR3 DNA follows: TGTGCCAGCAGCCGATTCGGGGGTAACACTGAAGCTTTCTTT.

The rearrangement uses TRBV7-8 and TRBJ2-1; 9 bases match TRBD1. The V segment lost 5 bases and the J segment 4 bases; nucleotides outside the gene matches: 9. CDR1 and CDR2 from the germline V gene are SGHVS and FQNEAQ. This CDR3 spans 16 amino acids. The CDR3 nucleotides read TGTGCCAGCAGCCCCCGTAGGACAGGGGTGTACAATGAGCAGTTCTTC. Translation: CASSPRRTGVYNEQFF. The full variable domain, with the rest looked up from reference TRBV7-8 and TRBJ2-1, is GAGVSQSPRYKVAKRGQDVALRCDPISGHVSLFWYQQALGQGPEFLTYFQNEAQLDKSGLPSDRFFAERPEGSVSTLKIQRTQQEDSAVYLCASSPRRTGVYNEQFFGPGTRLTVL.